The T cell receptor beta chain described here comes from a study of blood T cells in healthy people across ages. Germline V gene data show CDR1 as SNHLY and CDR2 as FYNNEI. The CDR3 covers 12 residues. V was clipped by 10 bases and J by 1 base; unmatched bases: 1. Each sample used at least 7 million PBMCs. This clonotype occurred a few times. Then a second PCR, running about 7 to 11 cycles, was carried out with a sample-barcoded 5' primer and a J-beta primer mix. Using its own MiXCR run on the 5' RACE reads, TCRdb lists one record per CDR3 protein. The sample shows 750,000 to 850,000 distinct CDR3 sequences, 20% to 25% of them seen only once. The sample was also reused in another study, on T cells of mothers and their children. As that report states: At a rate of approximately 1.4 ug per 15 ul, cDNA synthesis received all of the extracted RNA. Barcodes for each sample and 2-4 random nucleotides were added by the M1S primer used in the second PCR. The search for persistent microchimeric T cell clones detected none.

The chain recombines TRBV2 with TRBJ2-3, with TRBD1 matching over 8 bases. The sequenced material came from blood. The clonotype was recovered from a boy aged 5 to 17 in good health. CDR3 residues: CAKDRGTDTQYF. In DNA, the CDR3 is TGTGCCAAGGACAGGGGCACAGATACGCAGTATTTT.